Described below is a single TCR beta chain sequence and its context. What it binds is not known. These data come from a study of cytomegalovirus exposure and HLA in healthy donors. Whole-study context: Genotyping showed roughly 81% of roughly 400 donors falling in the Caucasian-associated ancestry cluster. General observations from the study: The number of N-insertions in an Asian-associated ancestry cluster was reportedly below the roughly 620-donor mean in a later analysis. It was shown in a later analysis that HLA-associated TCR beta chains were more clonally expanded than other, equally common chains.

The CDR3 spans 16 residues. The junction had 2 bases not matched to a gene; V was cut back by 0 bases and J by 5 bases. Germline V gene sequence: CDR1 SGHRS, CDR2 YFSETQ. In the PCR, 60 Vbeta and 13 Jbeta primers were used. Per the original methods: Approximately 87 million unique TCR beta chains, about 12 million shared, were counted in a later analysis. Some clones are missing from TCRdb's copy, which holds only in-frame ones; the method was immunoSEQ multiplex PCR. D and trimming were read from the DNA, whereas the V and J calls and clone size are those reported in that table. The profile shows 30,000 to 40,000 clones, roughly 78% of them singletons.

The chain recombines TRBV5-1 with TRBJ2-3; 14 nucleotides agree with TRBD2. The clonotype originates from a male donor in good health and CMV-seronegative. The sample comprised PBMCs. CDR3 coding DNA: TGCGCCAGCAGCTTGGCCGGGACTAGCGGGAGAGATACGCAGTATTTT. Its protein is CASSLAGTSGRDTQYF.